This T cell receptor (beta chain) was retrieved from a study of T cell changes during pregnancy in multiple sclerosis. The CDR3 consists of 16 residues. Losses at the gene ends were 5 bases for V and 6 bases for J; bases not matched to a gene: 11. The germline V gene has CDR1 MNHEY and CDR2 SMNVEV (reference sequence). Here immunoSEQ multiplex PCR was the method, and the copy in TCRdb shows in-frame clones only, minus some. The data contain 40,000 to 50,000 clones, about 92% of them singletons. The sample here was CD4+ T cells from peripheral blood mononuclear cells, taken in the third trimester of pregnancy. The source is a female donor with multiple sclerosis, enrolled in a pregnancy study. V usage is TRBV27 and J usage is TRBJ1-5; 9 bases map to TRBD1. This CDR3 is CASSRIPGQGSQPQHF. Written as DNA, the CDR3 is TGTGCCAGCAGTAGAATACCGGGACAGGGATCTCAGCCCCAGCATTTT.